The following is a T cell receptor beta chain sequence with its context. What it binds is unknown. This record comes from a study of T cell responses to AZD1222 COVID-19 vaccine. The study, taken as a whole, reports: Regions left unmutated in variants are reportedly the target of nearly half of spike-specific TCRs. A mostly white British donor set with more females was recruited, and clonal diversity was possibly underestimated.

The CDR3 spans 16 residues. Germline V CDR1 and CDR2: SNHLY, FYNNEI. Trimming took 6 bases from V and 3 from J, leaving 21 bases between them. Method: immunoSEQ multiplex PCR; TCRdb's copy keeps in-frame clones and lacks some. This sample has roughly 70,000 clones, with about four fifths found just once. This receptor was obtained from an adult in good health. The material was peripheral blood, obtained on day 0 of AZD1222 vaccination. This chain connects TRBV2 to TRBJ2-7, with D tentatively TRBD2 (6 bases). The CDR3 nucleotides are TGTGCCAGCAGCCCCGGGACTCTGGTCCCTAACTACGAGCAGTACTTC. Translated: CASSPGTLVPNYEQYF.